This TCR beta chain was documented in a study of metastatic and nonmetastatic thyroid tumors. The V and J ends lost 6 bases and 9 bases, in that order; junction bases with no gene match: 6. The CDR3 runs 14 residues. Germline CDR1 KGHSH, CDR2 LQKENI. All patients were untreated before thyroid surgery. TCRdb re-called the PCR reads through MiXCR. The sample lists under 30,000 clones; just under 15% were seen once. This clone was counted many times. This may be a read error: a much more frequent sequence differs by one nucleotide. Distinct nucleotide sequences in the sample also encode this CDR3. The chain is built from TRBV18 and TRBJ2-7; 15 positions match TRBD2. The receptor's source is a female donor with papillary thyroid cancer or a benign thyroid nodule (not recorded which). Some clones in this sample may be carry-over from other donors' samples. The sample taken for sequencing was blood. The DNA for the CDR3 is TGTGCCAGCTCCACCGGGACTAGCGGGAGGTGGCAGTACTTC. Translating gives CASSTGTSGRWQYF. The full variable domain, completed using reference TRBV18 and TRBJ2-7, is NAGVMQNPRHLVRRRGQEARLRCSPMKGHSHVYWYRQLPEEGLKFMVYLQKENIIDESGMPKERFSAEFPKEGPSILRIQQVVRGDSAAYFCASSTGTSGRWQYFGPGTRLTVT.